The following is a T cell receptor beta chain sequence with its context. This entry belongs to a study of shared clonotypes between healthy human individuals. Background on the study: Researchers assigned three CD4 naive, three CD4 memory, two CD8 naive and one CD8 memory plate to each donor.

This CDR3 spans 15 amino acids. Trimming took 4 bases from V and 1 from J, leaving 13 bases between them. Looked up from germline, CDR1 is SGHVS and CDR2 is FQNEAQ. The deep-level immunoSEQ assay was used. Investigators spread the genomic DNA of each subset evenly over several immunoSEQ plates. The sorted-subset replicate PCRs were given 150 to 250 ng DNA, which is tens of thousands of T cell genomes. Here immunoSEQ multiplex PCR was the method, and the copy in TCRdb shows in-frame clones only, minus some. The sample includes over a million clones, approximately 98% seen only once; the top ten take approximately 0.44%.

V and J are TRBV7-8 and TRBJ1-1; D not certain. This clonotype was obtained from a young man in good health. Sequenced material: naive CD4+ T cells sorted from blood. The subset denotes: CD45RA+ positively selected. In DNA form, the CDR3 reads TGTGCCAGCAGCTCGGAAGGTCTCCAGAACACTGAAGCTTTCTTT. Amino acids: CASSSEGLQNTEAFF.